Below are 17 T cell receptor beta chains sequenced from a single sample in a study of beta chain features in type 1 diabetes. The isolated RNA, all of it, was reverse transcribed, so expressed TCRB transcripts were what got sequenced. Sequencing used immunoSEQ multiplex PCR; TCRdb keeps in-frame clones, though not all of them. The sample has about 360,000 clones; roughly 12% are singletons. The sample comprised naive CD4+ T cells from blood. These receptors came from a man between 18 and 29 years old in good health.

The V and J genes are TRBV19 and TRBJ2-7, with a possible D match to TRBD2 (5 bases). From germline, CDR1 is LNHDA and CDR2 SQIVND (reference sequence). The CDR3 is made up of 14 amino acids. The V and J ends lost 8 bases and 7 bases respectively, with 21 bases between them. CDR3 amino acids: CASRSGTDWGEQYF. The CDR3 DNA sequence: TGTGCCAGTCGAAGCGGAACCGATTGGGGAGAGCAGTACTTC.

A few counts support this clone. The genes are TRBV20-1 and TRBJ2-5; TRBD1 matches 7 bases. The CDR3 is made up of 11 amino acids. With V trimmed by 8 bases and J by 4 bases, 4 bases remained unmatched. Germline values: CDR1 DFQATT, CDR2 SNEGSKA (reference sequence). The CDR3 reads CSPRGLETQYF. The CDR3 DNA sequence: TGCAGTCCAAGGGGGCTAGAGACCCAGTACTTC.

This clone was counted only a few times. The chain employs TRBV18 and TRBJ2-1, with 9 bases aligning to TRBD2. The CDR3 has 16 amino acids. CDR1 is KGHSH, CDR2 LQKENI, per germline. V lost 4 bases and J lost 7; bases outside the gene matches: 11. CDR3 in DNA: TGTGCCAGCTCACGGTCTGGGGTTAGCGGGAGTAATGAGCAGTTCTTC. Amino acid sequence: CASSRSGVSGSNEQFF.

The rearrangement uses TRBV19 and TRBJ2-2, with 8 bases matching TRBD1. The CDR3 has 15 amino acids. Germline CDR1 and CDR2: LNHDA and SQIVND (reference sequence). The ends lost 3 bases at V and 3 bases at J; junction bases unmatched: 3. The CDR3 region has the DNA TGTGCCAGTAGTATTTGGGACAGGTACACCGGGGAGCTGTTTTTT. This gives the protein CASSIWDRYTGELFF.

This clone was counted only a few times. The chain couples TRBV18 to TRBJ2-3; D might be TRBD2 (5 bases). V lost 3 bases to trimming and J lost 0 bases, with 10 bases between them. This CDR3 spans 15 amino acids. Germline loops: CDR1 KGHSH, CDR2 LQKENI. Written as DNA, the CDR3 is TGTGCCAGCTCACCGTTTGAGGGAAGCACAGATACGCAGTATTTT. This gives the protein CASSPFEGSTDTQYF.

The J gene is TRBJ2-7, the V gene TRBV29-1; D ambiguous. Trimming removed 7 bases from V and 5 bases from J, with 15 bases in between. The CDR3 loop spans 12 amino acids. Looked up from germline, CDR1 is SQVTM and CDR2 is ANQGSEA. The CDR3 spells CSAIVSGNEQYF. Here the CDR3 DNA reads TGCAGCGCCATAGTATCGGGTAACGAGCAGTACTTC.

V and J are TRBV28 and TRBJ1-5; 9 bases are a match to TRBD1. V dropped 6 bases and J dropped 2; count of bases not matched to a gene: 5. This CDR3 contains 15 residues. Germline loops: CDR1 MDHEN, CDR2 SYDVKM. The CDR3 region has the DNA TGTGCCAGCAGCGGGACAGGGCTGGGCAATCAGCCCCAGCATTTT. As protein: CASSGTGLGNQPQHF. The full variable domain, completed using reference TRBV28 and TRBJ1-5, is DVKVTQSSRYLVKRTGEKVFLECVQDMDHENMFWYRQDPGLGLRLIYFSYDVKMKEKGDIPEGYSVSREKKERFSLILESASTNQTSMYLCASSGTGLGNQPQHFGDGTRLSIL.

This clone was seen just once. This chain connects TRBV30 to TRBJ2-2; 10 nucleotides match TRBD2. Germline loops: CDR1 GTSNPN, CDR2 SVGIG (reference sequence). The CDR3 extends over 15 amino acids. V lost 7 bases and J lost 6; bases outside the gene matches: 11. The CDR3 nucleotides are TGTGCCTTTAGATCAAGCGGGGGGGCGGCCGGGGAGCTGTTTTTT. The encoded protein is CAFRSSGGAAGELFF.

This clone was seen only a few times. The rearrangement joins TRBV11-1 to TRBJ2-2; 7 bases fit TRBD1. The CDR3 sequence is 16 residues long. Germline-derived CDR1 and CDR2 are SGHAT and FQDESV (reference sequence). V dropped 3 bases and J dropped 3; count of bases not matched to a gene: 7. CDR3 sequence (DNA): TGTGCCAGCAGCTTCTCCGGGACAGCGTACACCGGGGAGCTGTTTTTT. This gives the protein CASSFSGTAYTGELFF. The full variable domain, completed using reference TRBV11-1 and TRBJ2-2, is EAEVAQSPRYKITEKSQAVAFWCDPISGHATLYWYRQILGQGPELLVQFQDESVVDDSQLPKDRFSAERLKGVDSTLKIQPAELGDSAMYLCASSFSGTAYTGELFFGEGSRLTVL.

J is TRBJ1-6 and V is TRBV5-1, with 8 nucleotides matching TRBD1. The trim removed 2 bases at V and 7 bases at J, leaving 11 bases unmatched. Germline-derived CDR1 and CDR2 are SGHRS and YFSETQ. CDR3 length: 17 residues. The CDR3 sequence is CASSFGAGGAGNSPLHF. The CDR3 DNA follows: TGCGCCAGCAGCTTTGGCGCAGGGGGCGCGGGCAATTCACCCCTCCACTTT.

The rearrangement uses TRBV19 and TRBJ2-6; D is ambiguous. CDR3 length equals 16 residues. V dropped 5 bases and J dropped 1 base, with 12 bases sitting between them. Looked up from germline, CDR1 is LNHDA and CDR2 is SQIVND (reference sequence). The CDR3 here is CASSASSPSGANVLTF. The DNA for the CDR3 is TGTGCCAGTAGTGCCTCAAGCCCATCTGGGGCCAACGTCCTGACTTTC.

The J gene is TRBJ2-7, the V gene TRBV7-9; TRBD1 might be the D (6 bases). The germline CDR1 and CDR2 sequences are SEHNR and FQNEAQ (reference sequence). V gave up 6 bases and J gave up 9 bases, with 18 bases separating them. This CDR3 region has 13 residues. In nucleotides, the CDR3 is TGTGCCAGCAGTTTCCGATCCAGGGGTGCGCAGTACTTC. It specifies CASSFRSRGAQYF.

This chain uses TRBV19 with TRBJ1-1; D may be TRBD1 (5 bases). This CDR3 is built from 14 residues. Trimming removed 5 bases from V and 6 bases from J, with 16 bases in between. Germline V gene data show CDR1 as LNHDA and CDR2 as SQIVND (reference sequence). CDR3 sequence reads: CASSLTGGRAEAFF. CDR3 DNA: TGTGCCAGTAGTCTAACGGGGGGACGCGCTGAAGCTTTCTTT.

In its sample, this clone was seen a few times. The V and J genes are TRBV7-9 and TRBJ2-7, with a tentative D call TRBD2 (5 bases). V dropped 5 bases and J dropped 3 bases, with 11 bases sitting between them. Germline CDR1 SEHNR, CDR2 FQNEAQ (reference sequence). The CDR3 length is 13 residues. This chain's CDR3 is CASSVSEFYEQYF. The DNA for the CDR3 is TGTGCCAGCAGCGTTAGCGAATTCTACGAGCAGTACTTC.

The DNA for the CDR3 is TGTGCCAGCAGCTTAGCCCAGTACGAGCAGTTCTTC. Protein product: CASSLAQYEQFF. V usage is TRBV7-6 and J usage is TRBJ2-1; D unclear. This CDR3 has 12 residues. Trimming removed 0 bases at V and 10 bases at J, with 7 bases between. From germline, CDR1 is SGHVS and CDR2 FNYEAQ.

CDR3 nucleotides: TGTGCCAGCTCACCACCCAACAGGGGGACTAACAATGAGCAGTTCTTC. Its protein is CASSPPNRGTNNEQFF. The chain links TRBV18 to TRBJ2-1, with D possibly TRBD1 on 8 matching bases. Germline values: CDR1 KGHSH, CDR2 LQKENI. The V gene lost 0 bases and the J gene lost 5 bases, with 14 bases spanning the gap. This CDR3 spans 16 amino acids.

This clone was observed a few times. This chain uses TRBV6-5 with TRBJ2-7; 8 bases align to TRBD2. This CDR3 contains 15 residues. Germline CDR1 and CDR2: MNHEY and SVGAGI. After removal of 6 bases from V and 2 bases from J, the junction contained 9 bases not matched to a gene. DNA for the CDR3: TGTGCCAGCAGCCGGGAAGGAGCGGGGGCCTACGAGCAGTACTTC. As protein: CASSREGAGAYEQYF.